The 2 T cell receptor beta chains listed next were all sequenced from one sample in a study of CD8 T cells in ankylosing spondylitis. Study conclusions and caveats: Characteristic of ankylosing spondylitis blood, it appeared, was a TCR beta motif comprising about eight highly homologous variants.

Their recognized antigens are unknown. TCRdb re-derived calls from the 5' RACE reads in MiXCR, one entry per CDR3 protein. The table has 100,000 to 150,000 distinct CDR3 sequences, 17% seen once. Sequenced sample: blood, either unsorted or a sorted T cell fraction (not recorded which). The source of these receptors is a male donor with ankylosing spondylitis.

In its sample, this clonotype was seen a few times. This chain joins TRBV5-1 and TRBJ2-1, with D possibly matching TRBD2 (5 bases). CDR1 is SGHRS and CDR2 is YFSETQ in the germline V gene. Trimming pared 2 bases from V and 9 bases from J, leaving 9 bases between. The CDR3 totals 12 residues. The CDR3 DNA is TGCGCCAGCAGCTTTGTTGCGGGTGAGCAGTTCTTC. The encoded protein is CASSFVAGEQFF.

This clonotype was seen a handful of times. The chain couples TRBV27 to TRBJ1-2; D not certain. The CDR3 extends over 14 amino acids. The germline CDR1 and CDR2 sequences are MNHEY and SMNVEV (reference sequence). Trimming pared 4 bases from V and 4 bases from J, leaving 13 bases between. The CDR3 reads CASSSTTGPYGYTF. DNA for the CDR3: TGTGCCAGCAGTTCAACAACCGGGCCCTATGGCTACACCTTC.